The clone carrying this T cell receptor beta chain was observed a few times. Antigen specificity is unknown. The repertoire was sequenced with immunoSEQ multiplex PCR; TCRdb's copy has only in-frame clones and lacks some. The table records around 30,000 clones, about 70% of them present only once. These data are taken from a study of STAT5B mutations in CD4+ large granular lymphocyte leukemia. About the study: Among healthy donors, a particular HLA allele went with more CDR3 'QG' motifs. Whole-study findings and limits: About a quarter of private leukemic clonotypes occurred rarely in other patients' non-leukemic repertoires.

Sequences were obtained from CD4+ T cells from blood buffy coats. This TCR came from a human donor in good health.

CDR3 residues: CASLSGGEQYF. The CDR3 DNA follows: TGTGCCAGCCTCAGTGGGGGCGAGCAGTACTTC. The genes are TRBV2 and TRBJ2-7; D tentatively fits TRBD1 or TRBD2 (5 bases each). V lost 8 bases and J 6 bases, leaving 11 bases between the germline ends. Germline assignment: CDR1 SNHLY and CDR2 FYNNEI. CDR3 length equals 11 residues.